This T cell receptor (beta chain) is drawn from a study of T cells in Graves' hyperthyroidism and ophthalmopathy. Points from the study as a whole: In the blood, most expanded thyroid clonotypes above 0.001 appeared as well.

On this clonotype itself: Its target is unknown.

The CDR3 is 13 amino acids. Trimming removed 6 bases from V and 7 bases from J; junction bases left unmatched: 3. Germline V gene lookup returns CDR1 WSHSY and CDR2 SAAADI. The CDR3 regions of TCR beta were amplified from RNA transcripts. The HTBI primer set drove a first-round RT-PCR of the TCR CDR3. TCRdb processed the multiplex PCR reads anew with MiXCR; each CDR3 protein has one entry. Of around 300,000 distinct CDR3 sequences listed, around 22% are singletons. The source is a man aged 25-45 years with Graves' ophthalmopathy. The J gene is TRBJ2-1, the V gene TRBV10-2, with 10 bases identical to TRBD2. Sequencing was performed on blood. The CDR3 region has the DNA TGCGCCAGCAGGACTAGCGGGTTAAATGAGCAGTTCTTC. This sequence encodes CASRTSGLNEQFF.